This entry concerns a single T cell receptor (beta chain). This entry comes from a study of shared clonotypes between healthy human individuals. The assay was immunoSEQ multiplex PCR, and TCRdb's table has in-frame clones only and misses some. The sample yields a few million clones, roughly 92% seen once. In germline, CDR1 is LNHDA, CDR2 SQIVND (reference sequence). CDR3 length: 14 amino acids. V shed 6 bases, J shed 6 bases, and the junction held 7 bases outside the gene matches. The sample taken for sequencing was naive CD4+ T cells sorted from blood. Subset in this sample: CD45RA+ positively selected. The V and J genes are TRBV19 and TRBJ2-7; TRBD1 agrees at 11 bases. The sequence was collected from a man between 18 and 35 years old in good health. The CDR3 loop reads CASSVGTGGVEQYF. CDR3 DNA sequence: TGTGCCAGTAGCGTCGGGACAGGGGGAGTCGAGCAGTACTTC.